Here is one T cell receptor (beta chain) with its context. Subsets obtained from CD4+ cells comprised CD45RA+ naive and CD45RA-negative memory cells. Source study methods: ImmunoSEQ only sent back junction sequences with no quality scores, so filtering was done differently. Sequencing was performed with immunoSEQ multiplex PCR; in TCRdb, only in-frame clones are kept and a portion is missing. V, J and clone size are taken as reported in that table, and D and trimming were inferred from the DNA itself. Found here are approximately 2.3 million clones, approximately 93% of them singletons; the top ten hold about 0.39%. This sample stems from a study of shared clonotypes between healthy human individuals. The CDR3 covers 16 residues. V was clipped by 6 bases and J by 5 bases; unmatched bases: 13. Looked up from germline, CDR1 is MNHEY and CDR2 is SMNVEV (reference sequence).

This clonotype was obtained from a man aged 18 to 30 in good health. Some clones in this sample may be carry-over from other donors' samples. The rearrangement uses TRBV27 and TRBJ2-3; 8 bases line up with TRBD2. The material sequenced was naive CD4+ T cells from PBMCs. As for subset: CD45RA+ positively selected. The DNA of the CDR3 is TGTGCCAGCAGCTTTCTTGGAGCGGGAGTGAGAGATACGCAGTATTTT. It translates to CASSFLGAGVRDTQYF.